This T cell receptor (beta chain) came from a study of CD8 T cells in ankylosing spondylitis (dated by TCRdb to 2015 to 2018). Regarding the research as a whole: The study set out to find disease-linked TCR variants by profiling T cell receptor beta repertoires in ankylosing spondylitis patients and healthy donors. Samples of peripheral blood were taken, and for ankylosing spondylitis patients, synovial fluid was collected as well. The full study cohort comprised around 25 ankylosing spondylitis patients and 85 to 120 healthy donors.

This clonotype was detected only a few times. What antigen it recognizes has not been identified. No base qualities exist here, and no much larger clone lies one base off it. The full study reports these points: Some TCR beta motif variants had previously been reported in synovial fluid and blood of reactive arthritis patients, which suggested common disease-initiation mechanisms. The disease-linked clones were reported as significantly enriched in matched synovial fluid samples from ankylosing spondylitis patients. A TCR beta motif of seven or eight highly homologous amino acid variants appeared characteristic of blood from ankylosing spondylitis patients. A CD8+ phenotype was shown by the disease-linked clones, which were found at relatively low frequencies in peripheral blood.

Based on the germline V gene (reference sequence), the CDR1 and CDR2 sequences are SEHNR and FQNEAQ. The CDR3 starts with the cysteine, ends with the phenylalanine, and has 16 residues. Only CDR3 DNA remains: 48 bases, in frame from the first base. At the junction V is shortened by 0 bases and J by 5 bases; bases outside the gene matches: 4. Sequencing was carried out with an Illumina HiSeq 2500. TCR beta libraries were prepared by quantitative 5'-RACE with molecular barcodes. On the authors' methods: Disease-linked TCR variants were identified with a new computational method built on a probabilistic model of VDJ rearrangement. The raw public data were reprocessed by TCRdb itself: fastp quality trimming at Q25, MiXCR clonotype calling, in-frame beta chains only. For every CDR3 protein sequence, its rows merge into one entry that carries the most common genes and DNA. The V and J calls and clone size come from TCRdb's table, not from the authors' own analysis. For this sample the table gives around 890,000 distinct CDR3 sequences, of which 12% were detected only once. Less than 0.65% of the sample lies in the top ten.

Sequenced: blood, either unsorted or a sorted T cell fraction (not recorded which). Recombination connected TRBV7-9 to TRBJ2-7, with TRBD2 identical over 13 junction bases. The source of this sequence is a male donor with ankylosing spondylitis. CDR3 sequence: CASSLATSGRVHEQYF. The DNA sequence is given as TGTGCCAGCAGCTTAGCTACTAGCGGGAGGGTCCACGAGCAGTACTTC.